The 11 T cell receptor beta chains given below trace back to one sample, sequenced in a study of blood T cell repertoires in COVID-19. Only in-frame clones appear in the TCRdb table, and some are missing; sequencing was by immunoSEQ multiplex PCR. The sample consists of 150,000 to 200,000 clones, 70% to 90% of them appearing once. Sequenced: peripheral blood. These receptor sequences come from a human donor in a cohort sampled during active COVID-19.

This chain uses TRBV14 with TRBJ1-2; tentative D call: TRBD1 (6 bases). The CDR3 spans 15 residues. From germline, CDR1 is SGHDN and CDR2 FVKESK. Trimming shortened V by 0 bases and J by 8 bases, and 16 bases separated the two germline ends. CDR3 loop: CASSQEGTGKEGYTF. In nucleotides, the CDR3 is TGTGCCAGCAGCCAAGAGGGTACAGGGAAGGAGGGCTACACCTTC.

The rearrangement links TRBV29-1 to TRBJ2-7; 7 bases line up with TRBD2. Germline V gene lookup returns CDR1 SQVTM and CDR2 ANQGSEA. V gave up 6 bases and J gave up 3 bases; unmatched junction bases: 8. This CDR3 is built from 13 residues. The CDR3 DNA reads TGCAGCGTGGGGGGGGGAAGAGGCTACGAGCAGTACTTC. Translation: CSVGGGRGYEQYF.

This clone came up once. The CDR3 DNA is TGCAGCGCTGGGACTAGCGGATCGAACACCGGGGAGCTGTTTTTT. Translating it yields CSAGTSGSNTGELFF. The J gene is TRBJ2-2, the V gene TRBV29-1, with 11 bases fitting TRBD2. Trimming at V came to 7 bases and at J to 0 bases, leaving 4 bases not matched to a gene. This CDR3 contains 15 residues. CDR1 and CDR2 (germline): SQVTM, ANQGSEA.

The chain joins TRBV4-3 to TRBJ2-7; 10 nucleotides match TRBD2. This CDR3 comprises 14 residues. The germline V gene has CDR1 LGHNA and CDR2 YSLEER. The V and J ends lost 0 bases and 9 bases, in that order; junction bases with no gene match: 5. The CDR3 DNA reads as TGCGCCAGCAGCCAAGAGAAAGGACTAGCGGTGCAGTACTTC. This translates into CASSQEKGLAVQYF.

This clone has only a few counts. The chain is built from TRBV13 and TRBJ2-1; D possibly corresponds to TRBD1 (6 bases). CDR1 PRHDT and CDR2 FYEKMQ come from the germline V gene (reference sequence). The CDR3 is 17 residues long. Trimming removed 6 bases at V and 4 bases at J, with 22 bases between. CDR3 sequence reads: CASSLGLQGKMYNEQFF. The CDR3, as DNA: TGTGCCAGCAGTTTGGGCTTACAGGGTAAAATGTACAATGAGCAGTTCTTC.

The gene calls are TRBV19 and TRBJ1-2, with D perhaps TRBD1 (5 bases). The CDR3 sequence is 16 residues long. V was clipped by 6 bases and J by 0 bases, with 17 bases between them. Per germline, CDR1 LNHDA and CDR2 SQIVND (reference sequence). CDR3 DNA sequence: TGTGCCAGTAGCTTCGACAGCCGATCCGCTAACTATGGCTACACCTTC. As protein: CASSFDSRSANYGYTF.

The CDR3 sequence: CAWSGQFNEKLFF. Here the CDR3 DNA reads TGTGCCTGGTCGGGACAGTTCAATGAAAAACTGTTTTTT. The V call is TRBV30, the J call TRBJ1-4, with TRBD1 matching over 7 bases. Germline V gene lookup returns CDR1 GTSNPN and CDR2 SVGIG (reference sequence). The CDR3 spans 13 residues. Germline trimming cut 5 bases from V and 5 bases from J; bases unmatched to any gene: 5.

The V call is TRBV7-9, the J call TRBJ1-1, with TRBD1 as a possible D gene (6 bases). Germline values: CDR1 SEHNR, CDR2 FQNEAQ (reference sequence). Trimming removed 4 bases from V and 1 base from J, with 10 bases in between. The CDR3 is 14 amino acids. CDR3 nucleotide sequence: TGTGCCAGCAGCTCCTACAGGGCGAACACTGAAGCTTTCTTT. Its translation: CASSSYRANTEAFF. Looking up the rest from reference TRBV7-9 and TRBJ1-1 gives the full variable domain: DTGVSQNPRHKITKRGQNVTFRCDPISEHNRLYWYRQTLGQGPEFLTYFQNEAQLEKSRLLSDRFSAERPKGSFSTLEIQRTEQGDSAMYLCASSSYRANTEAFFGQGTRLTVV.

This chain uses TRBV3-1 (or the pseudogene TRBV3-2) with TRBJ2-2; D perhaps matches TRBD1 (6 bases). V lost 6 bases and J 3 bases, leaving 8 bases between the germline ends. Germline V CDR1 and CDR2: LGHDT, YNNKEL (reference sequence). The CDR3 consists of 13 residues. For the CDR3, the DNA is TGTGCCAGCAGTCACAGGGACACCGGGGAGCTGTTTTTT. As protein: CASSHRDTGELFF.

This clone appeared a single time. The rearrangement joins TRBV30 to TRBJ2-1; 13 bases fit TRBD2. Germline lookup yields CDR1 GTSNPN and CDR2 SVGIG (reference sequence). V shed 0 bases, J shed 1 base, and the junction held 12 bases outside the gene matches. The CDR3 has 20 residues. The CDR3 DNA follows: TGTGCCTGGAGTGTACGGGTTGGACTAGCGGGAGCGGTATCCTACAATGAGCAGTTCTTC. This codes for CAWSVRVGLAGAVSYNEQFF. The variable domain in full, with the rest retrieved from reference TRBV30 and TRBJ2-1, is SQTIHQWPATLVQPVGSPLSLECTVEGTSNPNLYWYRQAAGRGLQLLFYSVGIGQISSEVPQNLSASRPQDRQFILSSKKLLLSDSGFYLCAWSVRVGLAGAVSYNEQFFGPGTRLTVL.

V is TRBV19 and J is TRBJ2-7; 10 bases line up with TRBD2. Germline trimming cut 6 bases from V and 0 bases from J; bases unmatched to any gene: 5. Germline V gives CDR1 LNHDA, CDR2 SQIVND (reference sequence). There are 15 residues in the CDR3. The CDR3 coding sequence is TGTGCCAGTAGAGGTCTAGCGGGAGCCTCCTACGAGCAGTACTTC. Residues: CASRGLAGASYEQYF.